A selection of T cell receptor beta chains follows, all from one sample in a study of PD-1 blockade in classical Hodgkin lymphoma. The protocol was immunoSEQ multiplex PCR, while the TCRdb copy is restricted to in-frame clones and leaves out a portion. The table shows about 97,000 clones, with approximately 88% occurring only once. Sequences were derived from peripheral blood mononuclear cells (PBMCs), sampled at baseline. The receptors come from a human donor with classical Hodgkin lymphoma. Each CDR3 is given with its conserved first and last residue. The D gene is left open where the match is weak. Clone size is not always given. Where it is, it says once, few, many or a class for expanded clones.

V	size	J	D	DNA	CDR3
TRBV9	-	TRBJ2-1	TRBD2	TGTGCCAGCAGCTTCGGGCTAGCGGGAGGGCGAGATGAGCAGTTCTTC	CASSFGLAGGRDEQFF
TRBV7-2	-	TRBJ2-5	-	TGTGCCAGCAGCTTAGAAGGACAGTTACTTGGGACCCAGTACTTC	CASSLEGQLLGTQYF
TRBV19	-	TRBJ1-1	-	TGTGCCAGTTCCCCCGGCAGGGCAGGTACTGAAGCTTTCTTT	CASSPGRAGTEAFF
TRBV11-2	-	TRBJ2-3	TRBD2	TGTGCCAGCAGCTTAGCGCTAGCGGGAGGGTTTGCGTATTTT	CASSLALAGGFAYF
TRBV7-6	-	TRBJ2-5	-	TGTGCCAGCAGCTTATTGCAGTCCGCGTACCAAGAGACCCAGTACTTC	CASSLLQSAYQETQYF
TRBV5-1	-	TRBJ2-5	TRBD2	TGCGCCAGCAGCTTGGGACTAGCGGGGGCCCAAGAGACCCAGTACTTC	CASSLGLAGAQETQYF
TRBV30	-	TRBJ1-2	TRBD1	TGTGCCTGGAGTAGCTGGGACAGCCGTAATGACTGCTACACCTTC	CAWSSWDSRNDCYTF
TRBV29-1	-	TRBJ2-5	-	TGCAGCGTTGAGGGGGGAATCGTTGAGACCCAGTACTTC	CSVEGGIVETQYF
TRBV30	-	TRBJ2-3	-	TGTGCCTGGAGTCCCCTAGATACGCAGTATTTT	CAWSPLDTQYF
TRBV30	-	TRBJ2-5	TRBD2	TGTGCCTGGAGCCAACGGGGGGGCCAAGAGACCCAGTACTTC	CAWSQRGGQETQYF
TRBV4-2	-	TRBJ1-2	-	TGTGCCAGCAGCTTAGGTCAGAACTATGGCTACACCTTC	CASSLGQNYGYTF
TRBV2	few	TRBJ2-7	TRBD1	TGTGCCAGCAGCTCCGGGACAGGGAAGACCTACGAGCAGTACTTC	CASSSGTGKTYEQYF
TRBV19	once	TRBJ2-6	-	TGTGCCAGTAGTGTCGGACGTGGAAACTCTGGGGCCAACGTCCTGACTTTC	CASSVGRGNSGANVLTF
TRBV18	-	TRBJ2-7	TRBD2	TGTGCCAGCTCACCCGGCATCCCTAGCGGGCCCACCTACGAGCAGTACTTC	CASSPGIPSGPTYEQYF
TRBV20-1	-	TRBJ2-5	-	TGCAGTGCTAGCCAACAAGAGACCCAGTACTTC	CSASQQETQYF
TRBV2	-	TRBJ2-1	TRBD1	TGTGCCAGCGGCCCCCGGGACAGGTACAATGAGCAGTTCTTC	CASGPRDRYNEQFF
TRBV30	-	TRBJ2-3	TRBD2	TGTGCCTGGGGGTCCTTAGCGGGAGGGCCCGGGACGCAGTATTTT	CAWGSLAGGPGTQYF
TRBV11-2	-	TRBJ2-7	-	TGTGCCAGCAGCTTAATGGACTCCTACGAGCAGTACTTC	CASSLMDSYEQYF
TRBV7-9	-	TRBJ2-2	-	TGTGCCAGCAGGCTAGGCGGGGAGCTGTTTTTT	CASRLGGELFF
TRBV19	few	TRBJ1-5	-	TGTGCCAGTAGCGCTATAGACGGATACAATCAGCCCCAGCATTTT	CASSAIDGYNQPQHF
TRBV9	-	TRBJ2-3	-	TGTGCCAGCAGCTTACTAGGCGGCACAGATACGCAGTATTTT	CASSLLGGTDTQYF
TRBV27	-	TRBJ2-3	TRBD2	TGTGCCAGCAGTTCTAGCGGGAGTCCCGATACGCAGTATTTT	CASSSSGSPDTQYF
TRBV7-2	-	TRBJ2-2	TRBD2	TGTGCCAGCAGCTTGTTAGCGGGAGACGGCACCGGGGAGCTGTTTTTT	CASSLLAGDGTGELFF
TRBV20-1	once	TRBJ1-1	-	TGCAGCCCCAGTCAGAACACTGAAGCTTTCTTT	CSPSQNTEAFF
TRBV5-1	once	TRBJ2-5	-	TGCGCCAGCAGCTTGGATGTGGGCGCGAAGACCCAGTACTTC	CASSLDVGAKTQYF
TRBV5-1	-	TRBJ1-4	-	TGCGCCAGCAGCTTGCTGGGAAATGAAAAACTGTTTTTT	CASSLLGNEKLFF
TRBV7-3	-	TRBJ1-1	-	TGTGCCAGCAGCCCGGGACCCCAGAACACTGAAGCTTTCTTT	CASSPGPQNTEAFF
TRBV5-5	-	TRBJ2-7	-	TGTGCCAGCAGCTTGGTTGGGGATCCCACCTACGAGCAGTACTTC	CASSLVGDPTYEQYF
TRBV10-3	-	TRBJ1-3	-	TGTGCCATCAGTGAAGAGGGGGTTTGGGGAAACACCATATATTTT	CAISEEGVWGNTIYF
TRBV28	-	TRBJ2-6	TRBD1	TGTGCCAGCAGCGAGGGGTGGGACAGCTCTGGGGCCAACGTCCTGACTTTC	CASSEGWDSSGANVLTF
TRBV30	-	TRBJ2-7	-	TGTGCCTGGAGTACCTGGGGACCAACCGAGCAGTACTTC	CAWSTWGPTEQYF
TRBV11-2	-	TRBJ2-5	TRBD2	TGTGCCAGCAGCAGCGGCGGCGTCGGACTAGCGGGAGGGGAGACCCAGTACTTC	CASSSGGVGLAGGETQYF
TRBV5-1	once	TRBJ2-7	-	TGCGCCAGCAGCTTGTCGGCAGCCCACTACGAGCAGTACTTC	CASSLSAAHYEQYF
TRBV7-9	-	TRBJ2-7	-	TGTGCCAGCAGCTTACTAGCGAATAGCGACGAGCAGTACTTC	CASSLLANSDEQYF
TRBV30	-	TRBJ1-1	-	TGTGCCTGGAGTGGTGACAGGTTGAACACTGAAGCTTTCTTT	CAWSGDRLNTEAFF
TRBV10-3	-	TRBJ2-5	-	TGTGCCATCAGTGAGGGGCAGCAAGAGACCCAGTACTTC	CAISEGQQETQYF
TRBV5-1	-	TRBJ1-5	TRBD1	TGCGCCAGCAGCTTGGGGACAGGGCTAGGGAGCAATCAGCCCCAGCATTTT	CASSLGTGLGSNQPQHF
TRBV9	once	TRBJ1-4	-	TGTGCCAGCAGCGTAGAAGGGAACAGGGAAGAAAAACTGTTTTTT	CASSVEGNREEKLFF
TRBV7-2	-	TRBJ2-7	-	TGTGCCAGCAGCAAGGGGGGGACCTCCTACGAGCAGTACTTC	CASSKGGTSYEQYF
TRBV28	-	TRBJ2-1	-	TGTGCCAGCAGGAGGAATCAGGGGAGAAGGAGTCACAATGAGCAGTTCTTC	CASRRNQGRRSHNEQFF
TRBV5-4	-	TRBJ2-3	-	TGTGCCAGCAGCTTGGTAGGTCTCCGGGGGACAGATACGCAGTATTTT	CASSLVGLRGTDTQYF
TRBV5-6	-	TRBJ2-7	-	TGTGCCAGCAGCTTACCCGGGATCCCGACCATTTCCCCCTACGAGCAGTACTTC	CASSLPGIPTISPYEQYF
TRBV5-4	-	TRBJ2-5	TRBD1	TGTGCCAGCAGCTTGGGGACAGGGAGGTCAGAGACCCAGTACTTC	CASSLGTGRSETQYF
TRBV5-6	-	TRBJ1-1	-	TGTGCCAGCAGCCCAGTAGGGGGTAGGGACACTGAAGCTTTCTTT	CASSPVGGRDTEAFF
TRBV5-1	-	TRBJ2-6	TRBD1	TGCGCCAGCAGCTCCCAGGGGGCAGGGGCCAACGTCCTGACTTTC	CASSSQGAGANVLTF
TRBV7-3	-	TRBJ2-3	-	TGTGCCAGCAGCTTACAGGGTGGGCCCACAGATACGCAGTATTTT	CASSLQGGPTDTQYF
TRBV7-3	-	TRBJ1-2	-	TGTGCCAGCAGCTTAGGGACGCTCTATGGCTACACCTTC	CASSLGTLYGYTF
TRBV10-3	few	TRBJ2-7	TRBD2	TGTGCCACGGCGGGAGGGAGCGAGCAGTACTTC	CATAGGSEQYF
TRBV4-2	-	TRBJ2-7	TRBD2	TGTGCCAGCAGCCAAGAACTAGCGGAGTACTACGAGCAGTACTTC	CASSQELAEYYEQYF
TRBV6-1	-	TRBJ1-2	-	TGTGCCAGCAGACAGGGCTATGGCTACACCTTC	CASRQGYGYTF
TRBV29-1	few	TRBJ2-2	TRBD2	TGCAGCGTCGCCGGGCAAACTAGCGGGAGGGGAAACACCGGGGAGCTGTTTTTT	CSVAGQTSGRGNTGELFF
TRBV15	-	TRBJ1-2	-	TGTGCCACCAGCAGAGATTTGGTCTCGGCCTATGGCTACACCTTC	CATSRDLVSAYGYTF
TRBV9	once	TRBJ2-3	-	TGTGCCAGCAGTGTAAGCGATGCTAGCACAGATACGCAGTATTTT	CASSVSDASTDTQYF
TRBV11-2	-	TRBJ2-3	TRBD2	TGTGCCAGCAGCCTTAGGACCAGACTAACTAGCGAATTCACAGATACGCAGTATTTT	CASSLRTRLTSEFTDTQYF
TRBV7-9	few	TRBJ2-7	-	TGTGCCAGCAGCTTAGCTAGCGTACCCTACGAGCAGTACTTC	CASSLASVPYEQYF
TRBV2	-	TRBJ1-1	-	TGTGCCAGCCAGGCGAACACTGAAGCTTTCTTT	CASQANTEAFF
TRBV7-9	-	TRBJ1-1	-	TGTGCCAGCAGCTTAGAAGTGGGGTCGAACACTGAAGCTTTCTTT	CASSLEVGSNTEAFF
TRBV6-5	-	TRBJ2-4	-	TGTGCCAGCATTCCAGGGGGGGGAAACATTCAGTACTTC	CASIPGGGNIQYF
TRBV28	-	TRBJ2-7	TRBD2	TGTGCCAGCAAAGTCGGGGGGTCTCAGTACGAGCAGTACTTC	CASKVGGSQYEQYF
TRBV4-3	-	TRBJ1-2	-	TGCGCCAGCAGCCCTTCTCGACAGGTTCAGGGAGGTTATGGCTACACCTTC	CASSPSRQVQGGYGYTF